These 14 T cell receptor beta chains share one sample of origin, sequenced in a study of blood T cells in healthy people across ages. Then a second PCR, running roughly 7 to 11 cycles, was carried out with a sample-barcoded 5' primer and a J-beta primer mix. A single record per CDR3 protein comes from TCRdb applying MiXCR to the 5' RACE reads. Among more than 550,000 distinct CDR3 sequences listed, about 20% were seen once. Sequencing input: blood. These receptors were obtained from a man between 65 and 85 years old in good health.

The gene calls are TRBV28 and TRBJ1-2; D call uncertain. In germline, CDR1 is MDHEN, CDR2 SYDVKM. CDR3 length: 13 amino acids. V was pared by 9 bases and J by 3 bases, with 14 bases between. In nucleotides, the CDR3 is TGTGCCAGTAGAAGGACGGGCTACTATGGCTACACCTTC. Protein: CASRRTGYYGYTF.

This clonotype was observed a few times. The junction does not match germline at one end; this may be a read error. The chain carries TRBV12-3 or TRBV12-4 and TRBJ2-5, with a weak D call TRBD2 (5 bases). The CDR3 length is 11 residues. CDR3 amino acids: CASSLARGLSF. Here the CDR3 DNA reads TGTGCCAGCAGTTTAGCGCGCGGACTCAGCTTC.

V and J are TRBV12-3 or TRBV12-4 and TRBJ2-7; 7 bases are a match to TRBD1. The CDR3 is 14 amino acids. Losses at the gene ends were 5 bases for V and 0 bases for J; bases not matched to a gene: 4. This CDR3 is CASSQGGHSYEQYF. CDR3 DNA: TGTGCCAGCAGTCAAGGGGGCCACTCCTACGAGCAGTACTTC.

The table lists this clonotype with a count of one. The chain combines TRBV6-5 with TRBJ1-2; TRBD1 is a possible D gene (6 bases). The V and J ends lost 6 bases and 4 bases respectively, with 15 bases between them. Germline CDR1 MNHEY, CDR2 SVGAGI. This CDR3 contains 14 residues. The CDR3 is CASRTGQTGYGYTF. CDR3 in DNA: TGTGCCAGCAGAACCGGACAGACTGGCTATGGCTACACCTTC.

There are a few counts of this clonotype. V and J are TRBV5-8 and TRBJ1-1, with a possible D match to TRBD1 (6 bases). The V and J ends lost 0 bases and 0 bases respectively, with 21 bases between them. CDR3 size: 19 residues. From germline, CDR1 is SGHTS and CDR2 YDEGEE. CDR3 DNA sequence: TGTGCCAGCAGCTTGGTTCGTCCCGGGGGGCGAGGCCTGAACACTGAAGCTTTCTTT. It is translated as CASSLVRPGGRGLNTEAFF.

Many counts were recorded for this clonotype. The J gene is TRBJ1-4, the V gene TRBV29-1; D might be TRBD1 (6 bases). Deletions cut 0 bases from V and 8 bases from J, with 7 bases between. This CDR3 spans 12 amino acids. From germline, CDR1 is SQVTM and CDR2 ANQGSEA. In DNA, the CDR3 is TGCAGCGTTGAAGATCAGGGGGAAAAACTGTTTTTT. Its translation: CSVEDQGEKLFF.

The chain uses TRBV6-2 or TRBV6-3 and TRBJ2-2, with 7 bases aligning to TRBD2. The CDR3 loop spans 13 amino acids. V lost 10 bases and J lost 7; bases outside the gene matches: 9. The germline V gene has CDR1 MNHEY and CDR2 SVGEGT. The chain's CDR3 is CATRTRRDGELFF. CDR3 DNA: TGTGCCACCAGGACTAGGAGGGACGGGGAGCTGTTTTTT.

This clonotype occurred many times. The rearrangement joins TRBV5-1 to TRBJ2-1; 9 nucleotides match TRBD2. V lost 7 bases and J lost 6; bases outside the gene matches: 11. The CDR3 is 15 amino acids. Looked up from germline, CDR1 is SGHRS and CDR2 is YFSETQ. The CDR3 sequence is CASALAGVKVNEQFF. The CDR3 DNA reads TGCGCCAGCGCATTAGCGGGAGTCAAGGTCAATGAGCAGTTCTTC.

This clonotype was counted a few times. The J gene is TRBJ2-5, the V gene TRBV6-5; 8 nucleotides line up with TRBD1. The J call may be incorrect, as the DNA end agrees better with TRBJ2-7. The CDR3 spans 14 residues. Per the germline V gene, CDR1 is MNHEY and CDR2 is SVGAGI. The CDR3 loop is CASSYNRGSYEQYF. CDR3 coding DNA: TGTGCCAGCAGTTACAACAGGGGGAGTTACGAGCAGTACTTC.

In its sample, this clonotype was seen many times. V gene TRBV4-3 combines with J gene TRBJ2-5; D could derive from TRBD1 or TRBD2 (5 bases each). CDR1 is LGHNA and CDR2 is YSLEER in the germline V gene. With 4 bases removed from V and 3 bases from J, the gap between germline ends came to 12 bases. The CDR3 sequence is 14 residues long. The CDR3, as DNA: TGCGCCAGCAGCCGGGGACGGGGCAAAGAGACCCAGTACTTC. Translated: CASSRGRGKETQYF.

This clonotype showed up just a few times. The chain carries TRBV6-5 and TRBJ1-1; D is perhaps TRBD1 (6 bases). The CDR3 runs to 14 residues. The V gene's germline CDR1 is MNHEY and CDR2 SVGAGI. Trimming left V 4 bases short and J 7 bases short, with 16 bases between. DNA of the CDR3: TGTGCCAGCAGTTCTAACAGGGTTGGGAATGAAGCTTTCTTT. Translated, it gives CASSSNRVGNEAFF.

This sequence joins TRBV10-3 and TRBJ1-1, with D possibly being TRBD1 (5 bases). The ends were cut back, 4 bases at V and 3 bases at J, with 15 bases in the middle. Germline CDR1 and CDR2: ENHRY and SYGVKD. The CDR3 is made up of 15 amino acids. The CDR3 DNA reads as TGTGCCATCAGTGGGGAAGGGACGGTGGACACTGAAGCTTTCTTT. Its protein product is CAISGEGTVDTEAFF.

The chain is built from TRBV7-2 and TRBJ2-5; 9 nucleotides match TRBD2. Trimming cost V 5 bases and J 1 base; bases outside gene matches: 14. CDR3 length: 18 amino acids. Germline CDR1 SGHTA, CDR2 FQGNSA. The DNA for the CDR3 is TGTGCCAGCAGCCTCAGCGAAATGAGCGGGAGGACCCAAGAGACCCAGTACTTC. Encoded protein: CASSLSEMSGRTQETQYF.

The V and J genes are TRBV7-9 and TRBJ2-3; no definite D call. CDR1 is SEHNR and CDR2 is FQNEAQ in the germline V gene (reference sequence). This CDR3 contains 16 residues. Trimming cost V 5 bases and J 4 bases, with 19 bases left between them. The CDR3 spells CASSARTPTSADTQYF. Here the CDR3 DNA reads TGTGCCAGCAGCGCCCGGACCCCGACCTCCGCAGATACGCAGTATTTT.